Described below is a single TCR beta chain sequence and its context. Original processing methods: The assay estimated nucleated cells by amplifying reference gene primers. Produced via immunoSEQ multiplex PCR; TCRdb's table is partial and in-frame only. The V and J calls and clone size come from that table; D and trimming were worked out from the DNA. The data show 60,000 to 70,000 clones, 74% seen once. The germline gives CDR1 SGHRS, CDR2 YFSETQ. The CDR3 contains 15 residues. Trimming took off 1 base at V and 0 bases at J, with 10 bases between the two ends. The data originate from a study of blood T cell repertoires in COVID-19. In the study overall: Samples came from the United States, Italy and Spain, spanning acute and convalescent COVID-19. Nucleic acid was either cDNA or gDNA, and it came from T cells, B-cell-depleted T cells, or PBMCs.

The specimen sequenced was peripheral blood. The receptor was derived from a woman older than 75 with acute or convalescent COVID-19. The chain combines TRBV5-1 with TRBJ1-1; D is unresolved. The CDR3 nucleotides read TGCGCCAGCAGCTTGTCCGTACAGATGAACACTGAAGCTTTCTTT. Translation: CASSLSVQMNTEAFF.